The TCR beta chain described here comes from a study of graft-versus-host responses after intestinal transplantation. Study at large: Once they had received anti-thymocyte globulin induction, all recipients took tacrolimus and steroids for approximately 3 years. The study, taken as a whole, reports: Individuals carrying graft-donor T cell macrochimerism showed high graft-versus-host to host-versus-graft clonal ratios in allografts.

The assay was immunoSEQ multiplex PCR, and TCRdb's table has in-frame clones only and misses some. The table lists 77,000 or so clones, about 90% of them singletons. In the case of this clone: The target antigen is unknown.

CDR1 is MNHNY and CDR2 is SVGAGI in the germline V gene (reference sequence). The V and J ends lost 6 bases and 4 bases respectively, with 19 bases between them. The CDR3 spans 16 residues. The clonotype originates from a human patient who received an intestinal transplant, so some T cells may come from the graft donor. The chain joins TRBV6-6 to TRBJ2-1; possible D gene TRBD1, 5 bases. Sequencing was performed on PBMCs, taken 98 days after intestinal transplantation. CDR3 nucleotides: TGTGCCAGCAGCCCACGGCCGACAGACGAATACAATGAGCAGTTCTTC. It is translated as CASSPRPTDEYNEQFF.